These T cell receptor beta chains were read from a single sample in a study of shared clonotypes between healthy human individuals. Some clones are missing from TCRdb's copy, which holds only in-frame ones; the method was immunoSEQ multiplex PCR. This table holds 2.3 million or so clones, over 85% found once. Sequenced input: naive CD4+ T cells from PBMCs. The receptors were sampled from a man aged 18 to 29 in good health. Some clones in this sample may be carry-over from other donors' samples. Each CDR3 is given with its conserved first and last residue. Each record gives: V gene, clone size, D gene, J gene, CDR3 protein, CDR3 DNA. A D gene is named only where the DNA matches it firmly. The size of a clone is reported for some rows only, either as once, few or many, or as a class for expanded clones.

>TRBV19|NA|TRBD2|TRBJ2-2
CASSMGLAGGFIGGELFF
TGTGCCAGTAGTATGGGACTAGCGGGAGGGTTCATCGGCGGGGAGCTGTTTTTT
>TRBV5-6|NA|TRBD2|TRBJ2-5
CASSPGLAGRQETQYF
TGTGCCAGCAGCCCGGGACTAGCGGGGAGACAAGAGACCCAGTACTTC
>TRBV28|NA|NA|TRBJ2-1
CASGTVYNEQFF
TGTGCCTCCGGGACGGTTTACAATGAGCAGTTCTTC
>TRBV4-3|NA|TRBD1|TRBJ1-1
CASSQEQGVNTEAFF
TGCGCCAGCAGCCAAGAACAGGGGGTGAACACTGAAGCTTTCTTT
>TRBV20-1|once|NA|TRBJ2-1
CSARVGAQFF
TGCAGTGCTAGAGTGGGAGCGCAGTTCTTC
>TRBV6-4|NA|NA|TRBJ2-1
CASSDSGGSDEQFF
TGTGCCAGCAGTGACTCTGGTGGGTCTGATGAGCAGTTCTTC
>TRBV5-4|few|TRBD1|TRBJ1-4
CASSFRQGAGDEKLFF
TGTGCCAGCAGCTTCCGACAGGGGGCAGGAGATGAAAAACTGTTTTTT
>TRBV27|NA|NA|TRBJ2-2
CASSSQWRGGYNTGELFF
TGTGCCAGCAGTTCTCAGTGGCGTGGGGGATATAACACCGGGGAGCTGTTTTTT
>TRBV9|NA|NA|TRBJ2-4
CASSAGGGFAKNIQYF
TGTGCCAGCAGCGCGGGGGGCGGATTCGCCAAAAACATTCAGTACTTC
>TRBV9|NA|NA|TRBJ2-1
CASSTRGSEYNEQFF
TGTGCCAGCAGCACTCGAGGTAGCGAGTACAATGAGCAGTTCTTC
>TRBV29-1|NA|TRBD1|TRBJ1-1
CSAGTGGLTEAFF
TGCAGCGCCGGGACAGGGGGTTTGACTGAAGCTTTCTTT
>TRBV7-2|NA|NA|TRBJ2-1
CASSLSRDHYNEQFF
TGTGCCAGCAGCTTAAGCAGGGACCATTACAATGAGCAGTTCTTC
>TRBV5-6|NA|NA|TRBJ1-2
CASSLNWGGYGYTF
TGTGCCAGCAGCTTGAATTGGGGAGGGTATGGCTACACCTTC
>TRBV10-3|NA|NA|TRBJ1-3
CAIAPDSYSGNTIYF
TGTGCCATTGCGCCGGACAGCTACTCTGGAAACACCATATATTTT
>TRBV6-5|NA|NA|TRBJ2-7
CASSYRNSYEQYF
TGTGCCAGCAGTTACAGGAATTCCTACGAGCAGTACTTC
>TRBV11-3|NA|NA|TRBJ2-7
CASSARRDISYEQYF
TGTGCCAGCAGCGCCCGCCGGGACATCTCCTACGAGCAGTACTTC
>TRBV7-3|NA|NA|TRBJ1-2
CASSLMGNPGSKDGYTF
TGTGCCAGCAGCTTAATGGGCAATCCCGGGAGTAAGGATGGCTACACCTTC
>TRBV18|NA|TRBD1|TRBJ1-2
CASSPRGQYGYTF
TGTGCCAGCTCACCACGGGGACAGTATGGCTACACCTTC
>TRBV28|NA|NA|TRBJ2-2
CASTLDSPNTGELFF
TGTGCCAGCACCCTCGACAGCCCGAACACCGGGGAGCTGTTTTTT
>TRBV7-3|NA|TRBD1|TRBJ2-6
CASSLGTGWLGGANVLTF
TGTGCCAGCAGCTTGGGGACAGGGTGGCTAGGCGGGGCCAACGTCCTGACTTTC
>TRBV7-9|NA|TRBD2|TRBJ2-1
CASSTRSGSSYNEQFF
TGTGCCAGCAGCACTCGTAGCGGGAGCTCCTACAATGAGCAGTTCTTC
>TRBV28|NA|NA|TRBJ2-1
CASSPWGRPYNEQFF
TGTGCCAGCAGTCCCTGGGGGAGGCCATACAATGAGCAGTTCTTC
>TRBV6-1|NA|NA|TRBJ2-5
CASSERAKTQYF
TGTGCCAGCAGTGAACGGGCAAAGACCCAGTACTTC
>TRBV15|NA|TRBD1|TRBJ1-2
CATSRTTRRQGTGYTF
TGTGCCACCAGCAGAACTACCCGGAGACAGGGCACCGGCTACACCTTC
>TRBV7-3|NA|TRBD2|TRBJ2-7
CASSSIAREGNEQYF
TGTGCCAGCAGCTCCATAGCCAGGGAGGGAAACGAGCAGTACTTC
>TRBV5-1|NA|NA|TRBJ2-7
CASSLEALAPSYEQYF
TGCGCCAGCAGCTTGGAAGCGTTAGCGCCATCCTACGAGCAGTACTTC
>TRBV2|NA|TRBD2|TRBJ2-5
CASSPGLAAGETQYF
TGTGCCAGCAGTCCGGGACTAGCGGCTGGAGAGACCCAGTACTTC
>TRBV5-6|few|NA|TRBJ1-1
CASTSANTEAFF
TGTGCCAGCACCTCGGCGAACACTGAAGCTTTCTTT
>TRBV7-9|NA|NA|TRBJ1-5
CASSLGGDSNQPQHF
TGTGCCAGCAGCTTAGGCGGAGATAGCAATCAGCCCCAGCATTTT
>TRBV14|NA|TRBD1|TRBJ1-2
CASSQGGTGLFGYGYTF
TGTGCCAGCAGCCAAGGTGGGACAGGGTTATTCGGCTATGGCTACACCTTC
>TRBV5-1|NA|NA|TRBJ2-1
CASSRPSTGALASSYNEQFF
TGCGCCAGCAGCCGCCCCTCGACAGGGGCACTAGCGAGCTCCTACAATGAGCAGTTCTTC
>TRBV28|NA|NA|TRBJ2-7
CASSPLPTSLREQYF
TGTGCCAGCAGTCCACTTCCCACATCCTTACGCGAGCAGTACTTC
>TRBV11-2|NA|NA|TRBJ1-1
CASSLQRYTEAFF
TGTGCCAGCAGTTTACAGAGATACACTGAAGCTTTCTTT
>TRBV11-3|NA|NA|TRBJ2-1
CASSLGSVSYNEQFF
TGTGCCAGCAGCTTAGGTAGTGTGTCCTACAATGAGCAGTTCTTC
>TRBV7-2|NA|TRBD1|TRBJ2-2
CASRQPGQANTGELFF
TGTGCCAGCCGCCAGCCGGGACAGGCGAACACCGGGGAGCTGTTTTTT
>TRBV7-3|NA|NA|TRBJ2-3
CASSLEGGGTDTQYF
TGTGCCAGCAGCTTAGAGGGCGGAGGCACAGATACGCAGTATTTT
>TRBV6-6|NA|TRBD1|TRBJ2-2
CASSLRDRVITGELFF
TGTGCCAGCAGTTTACGGGACAGGGTTATTACCGGGGAGCTGTTTTTT
>TRBV5-1|NA|TRBD1|TRBJ2-5
CASSFTGTVQETQYF
TGCGCCAGCAGCTTTACTGGGACAGTCCAAGAGACCCAGTACTTC
>TRBV20-1|NA|NA|TRBJ2-5
CSASARESQYF
TGCAGTGCTAGCGCGAGGGAATCCCAGTACTTC
>TRBV5-1|NA|TRBD1|TRBJ2-3
CASSSGQPSDTQYF
TGCGCCAGCAGCTCGGGACAGCCTAGCGATACGCAGTATTTT
>TRBV20-1|NA|TRBD2|TRBJ2-1
CAGLAATEQFF
TGCGCGGGACTAGCCGCCACTGAGCAGTTCTTC
>TRBV30|NA|NA|TRBJ2-7
CAWSVGDGTYEQYF
TGTGCCTGGAGTGTGGGGGACGGAACCTACGAGCAGTACTTC